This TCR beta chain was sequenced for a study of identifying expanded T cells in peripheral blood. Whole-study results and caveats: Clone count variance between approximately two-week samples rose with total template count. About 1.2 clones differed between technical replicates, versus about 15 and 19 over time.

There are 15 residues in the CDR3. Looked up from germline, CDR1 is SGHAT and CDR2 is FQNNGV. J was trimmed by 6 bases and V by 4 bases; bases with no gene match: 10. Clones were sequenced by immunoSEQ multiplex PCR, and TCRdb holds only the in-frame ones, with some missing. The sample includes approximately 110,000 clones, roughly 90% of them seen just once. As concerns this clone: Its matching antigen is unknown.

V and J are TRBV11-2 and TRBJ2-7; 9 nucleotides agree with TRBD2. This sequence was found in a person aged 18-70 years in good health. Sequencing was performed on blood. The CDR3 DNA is TGTGCCAGCAGCTGGATAGCGGGGGTTGAGGGCGAGCAGTACTTC. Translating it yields CASSWIAGVEGEQYF.